This T cell receptor beta chain originates from a study of blood T cell repertoires in COVID-19. With 6 bases removed from V and 7 bases from J, the gap between germline ends came to 28 bases. The CDR3 runs to 19 residues. Per germline, CDR1 WNHNN and CDR2 SYGVQD (reference sequence). Assay used: immunoSEQ multiplex PCR; TCRdb lists only in-frame clones, some missing. Altogether hundreds of thousands of clones are present, approximately 86% being singletons, with the ten largest covering about 7.1%. The sample consisted of peripheral blood. The chain uses TRBV10-1 and TRBJ1-6; D not resolved. The sequence derives from a woman aged 60-75 years with COVID-19, enrolled during active disease. The DNA for the CDR3 is TGCGCCAGCAGAGCCCCGGGCCCTTCCCCGGCGACTATGAATTCACCCCTCCACTTT. It is translated as CASRAPGPSPATMNSPLHF.